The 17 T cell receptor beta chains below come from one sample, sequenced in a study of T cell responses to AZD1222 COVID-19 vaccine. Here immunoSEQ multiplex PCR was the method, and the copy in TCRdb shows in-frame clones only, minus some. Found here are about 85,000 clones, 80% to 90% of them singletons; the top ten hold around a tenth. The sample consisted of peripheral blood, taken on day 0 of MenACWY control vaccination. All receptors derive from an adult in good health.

This chain's CDR3 is CASPRDRNRNEQFF. For the CDR3, the DNA is TGTGCCTCCCCGCGGGACCGAAATCGCAATGAGCAGTTCTTC. The V gene is TRBV2, the J gene TRBJ2-1; D possibly corresponds to TRBD2 (6 bases). V lost 11 bases and J 6 bases, leaving 20 bases between the germline ends. Germline V gene sequence: CDR1 SNHLY, CDR2 FYNNEI. The CDR3 sequence is 14 residues long.

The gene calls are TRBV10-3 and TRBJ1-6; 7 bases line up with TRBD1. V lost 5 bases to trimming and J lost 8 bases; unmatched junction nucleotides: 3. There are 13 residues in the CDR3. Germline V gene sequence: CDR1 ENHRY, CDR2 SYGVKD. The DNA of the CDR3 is TGTGCCATCAGTCCTACAGGGGATTCACCCCTCCACTTT. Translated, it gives CAISPTGDSPLHF.

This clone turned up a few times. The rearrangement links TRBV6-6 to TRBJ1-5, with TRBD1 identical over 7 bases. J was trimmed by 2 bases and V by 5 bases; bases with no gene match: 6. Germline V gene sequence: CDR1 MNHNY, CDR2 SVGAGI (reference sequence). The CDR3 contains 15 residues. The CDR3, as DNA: TGTGCCAGCAGTAATGGCAGGGGGGGCAATCAGCCCCAGCATTTT. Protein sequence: CASSNGRGGNQPQHF.

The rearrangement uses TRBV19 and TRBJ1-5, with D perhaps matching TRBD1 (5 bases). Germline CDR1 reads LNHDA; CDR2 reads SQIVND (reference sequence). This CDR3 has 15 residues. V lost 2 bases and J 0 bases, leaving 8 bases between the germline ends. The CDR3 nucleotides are TGTGCCAGTAGTATACGACAGATTAGCAATCAGCCCCAGCATTTT. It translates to CASSIRQISNQPQHF. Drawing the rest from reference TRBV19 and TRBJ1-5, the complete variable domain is DGGITQSPKYLFRKEGQNVTLSCEQNLNHDAMYWYRQDPGQGLRLIYYSQIVNDFQKGDIAEGYSVSREKKESFPLTVTSAQKNPTAFYLCASSIRQISNQPQHFGDGTRLSIL.

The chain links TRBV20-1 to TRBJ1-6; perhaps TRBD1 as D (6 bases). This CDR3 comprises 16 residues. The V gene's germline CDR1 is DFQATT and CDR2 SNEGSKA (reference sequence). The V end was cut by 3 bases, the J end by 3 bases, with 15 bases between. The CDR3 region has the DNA TGCAGTGCTAGTACTTTGGGGGGGCTCTATAATTCACCCCTCCACTTT. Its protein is CSASTLGGLYNSPLHF.

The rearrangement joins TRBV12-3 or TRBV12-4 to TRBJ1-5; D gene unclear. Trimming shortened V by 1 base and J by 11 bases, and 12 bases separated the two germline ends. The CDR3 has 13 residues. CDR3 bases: TGTGCCAGCAGTTTAGACGTGTTATCAGCCCAGCATTTT. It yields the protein CASSLDVLSAQHF.

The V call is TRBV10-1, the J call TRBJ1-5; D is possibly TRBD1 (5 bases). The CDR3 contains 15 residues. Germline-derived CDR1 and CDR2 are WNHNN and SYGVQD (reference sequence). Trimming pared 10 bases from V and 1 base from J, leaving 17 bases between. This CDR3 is CATRDPRMSNQPQHF. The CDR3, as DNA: TGCGCCACCCGGGACCCGCGGATGAGCAATCAGCCCCAGCATTTT.

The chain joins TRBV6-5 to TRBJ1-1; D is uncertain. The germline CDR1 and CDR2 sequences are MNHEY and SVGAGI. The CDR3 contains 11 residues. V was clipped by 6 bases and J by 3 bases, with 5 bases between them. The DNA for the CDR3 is TGTGCCAGCAGCCTCCACACTGAAGCTTTCTTT. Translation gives CASSLHTEAFF.

CDR3 sequence reads: CASSVDRTANSPLHF. As DNA, the CDR3 is TGTGCCAGCAGCGTAGACCGGACAGCTAATTCACCCCTCCACTTT. V and J are TRBV9 and TRBJ1-6; a possible D gene is TRBD1 (6 bases). The ends were cut back, 0 bases at V and 6 bases at J, with 10 bases in the middle. CDR3 length: 15 amino acids. Germline CDR1 and CDR2: SGDLS and YYNGEE.

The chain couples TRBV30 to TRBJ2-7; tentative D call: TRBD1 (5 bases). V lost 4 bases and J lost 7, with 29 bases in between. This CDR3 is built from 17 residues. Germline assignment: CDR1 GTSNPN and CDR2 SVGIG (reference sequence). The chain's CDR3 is CAWTPQEWGRSVLEQYF. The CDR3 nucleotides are TGTGCCTGGACCCCTCAGGAGTGGGGCCGATCGGTCCTGGAGCAGTACTTC.

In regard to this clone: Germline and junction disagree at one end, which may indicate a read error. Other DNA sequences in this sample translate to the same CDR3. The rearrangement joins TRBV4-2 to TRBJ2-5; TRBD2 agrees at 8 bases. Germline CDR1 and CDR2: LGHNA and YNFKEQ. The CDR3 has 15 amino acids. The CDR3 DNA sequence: TGTGCCAGCAGTCAAGATCGGGGGGGCCAAGAGACCCAGTACTTC. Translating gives CASSQDRGGQETQYF.

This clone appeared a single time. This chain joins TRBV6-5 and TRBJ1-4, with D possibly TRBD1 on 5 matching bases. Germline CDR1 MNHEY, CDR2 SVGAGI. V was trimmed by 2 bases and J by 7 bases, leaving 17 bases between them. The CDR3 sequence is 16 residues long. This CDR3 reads CASSYMGRGGGEKLFF. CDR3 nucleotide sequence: TGTGCCAGCAGTTACATGGGGAGGGGAGGTGGTGAAAAACTGTTTTTT.

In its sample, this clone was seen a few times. CDR3 loop: CASSLTVDRDGQPQHF. The CDR3 nucleotides read TGTGCCAGCAGCTTAACGGTGGACAGGGATGGGCAGCCCCAGCATTTT. The chain employs TRBV7-8 and TRBJ1-5; 8 nucleotides align to TRBD1. This CDR3 has 16 residues. In germline, CDR1 is SGHVS, CDR2 FQNEAQ. V lost 2 bases and J lost 7; bases outside the gene matches: 10.

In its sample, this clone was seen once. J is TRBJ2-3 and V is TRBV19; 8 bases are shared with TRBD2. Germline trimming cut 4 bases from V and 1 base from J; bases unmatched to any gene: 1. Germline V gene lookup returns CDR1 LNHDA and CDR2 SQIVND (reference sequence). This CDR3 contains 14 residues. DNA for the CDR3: TGTGCCAGTAGTACGCGGGGGGGCACAGATACGCAGTATTTT. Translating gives CASSTRGGTDTQYF.

The CDR3 reads CASRPHRASGDTQYF. The CDR3 coding sequence is TGCGCCAGCCGACCCCATCGGGCTAGCGGGGATACGCAGTATTTT. The genes are TRBV5-1 and TRBJ2-3, with 8 nucleotides matching TRBD2. In germline, CDR1 is SGHRS, CDR2 YFSETQ. The CDR3 runs 15 residues. The V segment lost 7 bases and the J segment 6 bases; nucleotides outside the gene matches: 13. Filled out from reference TRBV5-1 and TRBJ2-3, the complete variable domain reads KAGVTQTPRYLIKTRGQQVTLSCSPISGHRSVSWYQQTPGQGLQFLFEYFSETQRNKGNFPGRFSGRQFSNSRSEMNVSTLELGDSALYLCASRPHRASGDTQYFGPGTRLTVL.

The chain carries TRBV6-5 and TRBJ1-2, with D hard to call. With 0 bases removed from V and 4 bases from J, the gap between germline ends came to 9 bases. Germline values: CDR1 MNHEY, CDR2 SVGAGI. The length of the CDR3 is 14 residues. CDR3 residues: CASSYSGRSYGYTF. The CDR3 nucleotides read TGTGCCAGCAGTTACTCGGGCAGAAGCTATGGCTACACCTTC.

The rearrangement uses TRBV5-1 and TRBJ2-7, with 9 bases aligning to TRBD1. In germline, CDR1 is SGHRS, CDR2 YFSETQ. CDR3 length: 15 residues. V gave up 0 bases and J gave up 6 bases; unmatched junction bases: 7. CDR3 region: CASSLGGQGNGEQYF. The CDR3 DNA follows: TGCGCCAGCAGCTTGGGAGGACAGGGGAACGGCGAGCAGTACTTC.